The entry that follows covers one TCR beta chain sequence. The specificity of this receptor is unknown. Qualities for individual bases were not recorded, and no much larger clone is one base off. The data originate from a study of T cell responses to AZD1222 COVID-19 vaccine (dated by TCRdb to the early 2020s). Study-level background: Because spike-specific TCR depth and breadth did not differ between the two schedules, AZD1222 recipients who got a second dose at roughly 4 weeks were pooled with those who got a second dose at roughly 12 weeks. Trial participants were enrolled by age into 18-55, 56-69 and 70-plus year subgroups, with roughly 160, 29 and 62 TCR-sequenced participants respectively. TCR sequencing was performed for roughly 240 trial participants, of whom around 210 were given two doses of AZD1222 and roughly 25 were given two doses of MenACWY control vaccine. General findings and caveats noted by the study authors: Reportedly, close to half of the unique spike-specific TCRs recognized epitopes lying outside the regions that are mutated in the B.1.351 and B.1.1.7 variants. The vaccine-associated CD4 TCRs covered the entire spike protein, and the dominant responses fell in regions 160-218 and 743-854. After two AZD1222 doses, both the breadth and the depth of spike-specific TCRs were significantly higher than at day 0 and than in MenACWY recipients. The 56-69-year group was small, and its depth increase did not reach significance, likely because of low power. Participants were mostly white British and included more females than males, and it was suggested by the authors that clonal diversity may have been underestimated. Conclusions about previously exposed vaccinees are limited because only five to seven AZD1222 recipients were SARS-CoV-2 seropositive at baseline. Because no day 14 peak-response samples were available, repertoires were characterized only after the peak T cell response.

In the paper's terms, the time point label means: baseline before first vaccination. Samples from vaccinated people were obtained from the UK trials COV001 and COV002, which included a single-blind randomized controlled phase 2/3 trial of AZD1222 (ChAdOx1 nCoV-19) in healthy adults. For TCRbeta chain sequencing, PBMC samples from trial participants were taken at day 0 and at day 28 after the second dose. Looking up the germline V gene (reference sequence) yields CDR1 LGHDT and CDR2 YNNKEL. V lost 0 bases and J lost 0 bases, and the count of bases not matched to a germline gene is 14. Taken from cysteine to phenylalanine, the CDR3 has 21 residues. Only CDR3 DNA is held: 63 bases, read in frame from base 1. The CDR3 regions of human TCRbeta chains were subjected to immunosequencing. As for how the authors treated the data: Repertoire TCRs were checked for matches against a reference library of SARS-CoV-2-specific TCRs that had been generated using the MIRA antigen-specificity platform. Breadth was defined as the fraction of unique TCRs that were SARS-CoV-2-associated, and depth was defined as the fraction of total T cells that were SARS-CoV-2-associated. Each spike-specific TCR was assigned to its reactive spike region and to a CD4 or CD8 class using the MIRA data. Log10-transformed breadth and depth values were compared by one-way ANOVA with Sidak's multiple comparisons tests. TCRdb stores this immuneACCESS table with in-frame sequences only. Part of the clones is absent; in the studies checked, under half of the shortfall reflects unresolved V genes, and no reason is known for the rest. That table supplies the V and J calls and clone size; D and trimming were determined from the DNA. This sample holds approximately 150,000 clones; approximately 90% were observed only once. The ten largest clones take up roughly 2.8% of the sample.

The specimen comprised peripheral blood, sampled on day 0 of AZD1222 vaccination. This sequence originates from an adult in good health. Recombination linked TRBV3-1 (or the pseudogene TRBV3-2) to TRBJ1-6, and TRBD1 matches 7 of the central bases. In nucleotides, the sequence is TGTGCCAGCAGCCAAGAGATACTAGGGACAGACCTGAGCTCCTATAATTCACCCCTCCACTTT. This encodes CASSQEILGTDLSSYNSPLHF.